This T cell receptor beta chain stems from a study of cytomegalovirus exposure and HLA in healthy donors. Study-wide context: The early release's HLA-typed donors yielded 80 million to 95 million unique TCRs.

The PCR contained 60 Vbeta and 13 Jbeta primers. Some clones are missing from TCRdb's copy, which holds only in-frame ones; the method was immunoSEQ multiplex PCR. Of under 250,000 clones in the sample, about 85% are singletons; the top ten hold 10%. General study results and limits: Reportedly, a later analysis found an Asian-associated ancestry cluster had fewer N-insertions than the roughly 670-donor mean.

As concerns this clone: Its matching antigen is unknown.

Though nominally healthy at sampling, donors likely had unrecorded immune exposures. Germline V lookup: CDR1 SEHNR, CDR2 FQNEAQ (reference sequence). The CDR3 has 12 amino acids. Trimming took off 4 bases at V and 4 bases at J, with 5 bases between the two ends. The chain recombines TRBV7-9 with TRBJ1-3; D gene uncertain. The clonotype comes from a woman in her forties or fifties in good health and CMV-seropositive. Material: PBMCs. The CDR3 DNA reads TGTGCCAGCAGCTCAGAAGGAAACACCATATATTTT. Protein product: CASSSEGNTIYF.